Below, 2 T cell receptor beta chains from the same sample are listed, as sequenced in a study of vaccination effects on CD4 cells after COVID-19. The method was immunoSEQ multiplex PCR; TCRdb's version includes in-frame clones alone and lacks a portion of them. In the table there are about 24,000 clones, around four fifths of which are singletons. Which antigens these TCRs recognize remains unknown. With the ViraFEST assay, the study expanded antigen-specific CD4+ T cells using viral peptide pools, then sequenced them. An approximately ten-day culture period preceded the isolation of CD4+ T cells. Participants each got two BNT162b2 or mRNA-1273 vaccine doses. This material consisted of CD4+ T cells from PBMCs cultured with HCoV-NL63 spike peptides, taken after COVID-19 vaccination. All receptors come from a human donor who received a COVID-19 vaccine.

V gene TRBV29-1 combines with J gene TRBJ2-1, with 7 nucleotides matching TRBD1. The CDR3 length is 13 residues. Germline lookup yields CDR1 SQVTM and CDR2 ANQGSEA. Trimming cost V 5 bases and J 3 bases; bases outside gene matches: 4. The CDR3: CSVRTGHYNEQFF. In DNA, the CDR3 is TGCAGCGTTAGGACAGGTCACTACAATGAGCAGTTCTTC.

The rearrangement joins TRBV5-1 to TRBJ1-1; 10 bases are a match to TRBD1. Germline CDR1 and CDR2: SGHRS and YFSETQ. The CDR3 length is 15 residues. V was clipped by 4 bases and J by 2 bases; unmatched bases: 5. The CDR3 sequence is CASSRGQGINTEAFF. CDR3 DNA: TGCGCCAGCAGCAGGGGACAGGGGATAAACACTGAAGCTTTCTTT.